This TCR beta chain comes out of a study of long-term antiretroviral therapy in people with HIV. The assay, immunoSEQ v3.0, was run at survey level. Data came from immunoSEQ multiplex PCR; TCRdb stores just in-frame clones and leaves some out. This table has 30,000 to 45,000 clones, 80% appearing once. The CDR3 extends over 14 amino acids. CDR1 and CDR2 from the germline V gene are ENHRY and SYGVKD. The V end lost 5 bases, the J end lost 3 bases, and 13 bases lay between the germline ends. The J gene is TRBJ2-5, the V gene TRBV10-3; maybe TRBD1 (5 bases). This TCR came from a man aged 30 to 45 with HIV. Sequencing was performed on unsorted PBMCs, taken 3.4 years after starting antiretroviral therapy. CDR3 DNA: TGTGCCATCAGTCGGCAGGGCGAGAAAGAGACCCAGTACTTC. Encoded protein: CAISRQGEKETQYF.